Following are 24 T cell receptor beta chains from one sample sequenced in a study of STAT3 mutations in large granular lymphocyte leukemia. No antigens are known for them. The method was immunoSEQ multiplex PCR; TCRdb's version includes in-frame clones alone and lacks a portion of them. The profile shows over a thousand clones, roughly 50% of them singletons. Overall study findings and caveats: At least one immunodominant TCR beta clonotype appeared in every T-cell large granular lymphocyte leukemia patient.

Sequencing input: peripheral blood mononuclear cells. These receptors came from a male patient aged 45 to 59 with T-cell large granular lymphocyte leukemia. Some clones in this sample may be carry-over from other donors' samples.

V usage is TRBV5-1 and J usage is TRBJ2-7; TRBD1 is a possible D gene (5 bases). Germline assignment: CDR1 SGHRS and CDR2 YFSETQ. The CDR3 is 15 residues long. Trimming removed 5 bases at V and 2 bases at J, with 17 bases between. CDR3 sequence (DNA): TGCGCCAGCAGATATCGACAGACATTCACCTACGAGCAGTACTTC. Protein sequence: CASRYRQTFTYEQYF. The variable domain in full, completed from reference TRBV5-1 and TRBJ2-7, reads KAGVTQTPRYLIKTRGQQVTLSCSPISGHRSVSWYQQTPGQGLQFLFEYFSETQRNKGNFPGRFSGRQFSNSRSEMNVSTLELGDSALYLCASRYRQTFTYEQYFGPGTRLTVT.

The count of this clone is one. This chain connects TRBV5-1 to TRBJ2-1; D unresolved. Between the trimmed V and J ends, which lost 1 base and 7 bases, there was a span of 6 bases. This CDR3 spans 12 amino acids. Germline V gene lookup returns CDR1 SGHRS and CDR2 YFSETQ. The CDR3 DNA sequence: TGCGCCAGCAGCTTGCAGGTTAATGAGCAGTTCTTC. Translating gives CASSLQVNEQFF.

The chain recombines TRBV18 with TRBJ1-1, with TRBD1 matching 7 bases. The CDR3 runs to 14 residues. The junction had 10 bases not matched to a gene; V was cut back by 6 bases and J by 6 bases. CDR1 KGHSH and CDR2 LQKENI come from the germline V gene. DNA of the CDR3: TGTGCCAGCTCCCAAGAGTGGGACAGTTCTGAAGCTTTCTTT. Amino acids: CASSQEWDSSEAFF.

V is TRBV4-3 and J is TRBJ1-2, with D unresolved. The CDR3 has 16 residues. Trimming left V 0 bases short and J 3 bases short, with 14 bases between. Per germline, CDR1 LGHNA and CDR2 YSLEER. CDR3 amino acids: CASSQDAAGLDYGYTF. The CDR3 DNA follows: TGCGCCAGCAGCCAAGATGCGGCTGGACTGGACTATGGCTACACCTTC.

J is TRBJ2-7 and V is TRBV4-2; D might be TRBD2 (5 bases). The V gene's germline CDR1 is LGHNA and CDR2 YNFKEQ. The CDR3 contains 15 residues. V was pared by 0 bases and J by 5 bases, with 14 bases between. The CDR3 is CASSQDIVGKDEQYF. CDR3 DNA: TGTGCCAGCAGCCAAGATATAGTCGGGAAGGACGAGCAGTACTTC.

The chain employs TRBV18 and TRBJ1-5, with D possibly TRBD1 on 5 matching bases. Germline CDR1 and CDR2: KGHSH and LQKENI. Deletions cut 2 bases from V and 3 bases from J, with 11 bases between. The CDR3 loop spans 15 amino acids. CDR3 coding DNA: TGTGCCAGCTCACCAACGGGGCGGAACAATCAGCCCCAGCATTTT. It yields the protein CASSPTGRNNQPQHF.

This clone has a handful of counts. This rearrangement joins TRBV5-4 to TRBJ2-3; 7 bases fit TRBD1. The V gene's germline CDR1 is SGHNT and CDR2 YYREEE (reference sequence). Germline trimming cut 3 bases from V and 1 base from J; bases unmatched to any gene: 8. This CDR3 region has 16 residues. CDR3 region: CASSSFRQGRTDTQYF. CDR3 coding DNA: TGTGCCAGCAGCTCCTTTCGACAGGGTCGCACAGATACGCAGTATTTT.

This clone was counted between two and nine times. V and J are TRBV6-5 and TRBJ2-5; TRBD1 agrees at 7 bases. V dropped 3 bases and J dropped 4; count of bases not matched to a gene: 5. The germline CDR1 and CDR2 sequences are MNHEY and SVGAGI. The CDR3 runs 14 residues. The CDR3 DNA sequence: TGTGCCAGCAGTTATCAGGGGGTGGGAGAGACCCAGTACTTC. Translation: CASSYQGVGETQYF.

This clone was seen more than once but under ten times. This CDR3 is CASSFVRGGANVLTF. The CDR3 DNA reads as TGTGCCAGCAGCTTCGTCCGGGGAGGAGCCAACGTCCTGACTTTC. The chain uses TRBV7-8 and TRBJ2-6, with D possibly TRBD2 on 6 matching bases. The germline V gene has CDR1 SGHVS and CDR2 FQNEAQ. The CDR3 extends over 15 amino acids. V was trimmed by 3 bases and J by 7 bases, leaving 13 bases between them.

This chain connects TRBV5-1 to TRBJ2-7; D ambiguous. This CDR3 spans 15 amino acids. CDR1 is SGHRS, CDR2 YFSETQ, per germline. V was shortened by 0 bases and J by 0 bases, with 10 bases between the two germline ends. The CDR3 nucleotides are TGCGCCAGCAGCTTGGGGTCCGGGCCCTCCTACGAGCAGTACTTC. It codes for CASSLGSGPSYEQYF. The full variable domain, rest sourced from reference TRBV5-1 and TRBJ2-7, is KAGVTQTPRYLIKTRGQQVTLSCSPISGHRSVSWYQQTPGQGLQFLFEYFSETQRNKGNFPGRFSGRQFSNSRSEMNVSTLELGDSALYLCASSLGSGPSYEQYFGPGTRLTVT.

The CDR3 region is CASTQTGRAEAFF. In DNA, the CDR3 is TGTGCCAGCACTCAAACAGGGAGGGCTGAAGCTTTCTTT. The rearrangement uses TRBV5-4 and TRBJ1-1, with D possibly being TRBD1 (6 bases). Trimming shortened V by 6 bases and J by 6 bases, and 15 bases separated the two germline ends. This CDR3 has 13 residues. The V gene's germline CDR1 is SGHNT and CDR2 YYREEE (reference sequence).

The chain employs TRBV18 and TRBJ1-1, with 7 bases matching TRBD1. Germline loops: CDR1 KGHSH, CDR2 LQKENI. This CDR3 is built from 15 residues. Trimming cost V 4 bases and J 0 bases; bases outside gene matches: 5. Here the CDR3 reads CASSLGQSMNTEAFF. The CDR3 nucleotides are TGTGCCAGCTCACTGGGACAGTCTATGAACACTGAAGCTTTCTTT.

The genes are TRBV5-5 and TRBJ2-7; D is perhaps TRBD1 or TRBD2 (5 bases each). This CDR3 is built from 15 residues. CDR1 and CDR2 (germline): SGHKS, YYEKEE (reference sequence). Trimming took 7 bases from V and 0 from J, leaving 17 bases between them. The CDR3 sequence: CASQSRDLSSYEQYF. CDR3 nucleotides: TGTGCCAGCCAATCAAGGGACCTAAGCTCCTACGAGCAGTACTTC.

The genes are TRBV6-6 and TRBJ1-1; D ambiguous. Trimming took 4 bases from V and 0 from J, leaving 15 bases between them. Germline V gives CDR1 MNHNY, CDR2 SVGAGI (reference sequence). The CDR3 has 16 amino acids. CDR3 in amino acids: CASSSSDRGVNTEAFF. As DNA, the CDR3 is TGTGCCAGCAGTTCAAGTGATCGGGGAGTGAACACTGAAGCTTTCTTT.

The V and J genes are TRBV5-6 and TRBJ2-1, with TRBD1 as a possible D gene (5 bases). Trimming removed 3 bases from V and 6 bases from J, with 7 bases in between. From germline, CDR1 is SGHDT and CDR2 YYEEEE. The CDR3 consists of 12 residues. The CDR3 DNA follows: TGTGCCAGCAGCTGGGGCCGCAATGAGCAGTTCTTC. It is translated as CASSWGRNEQFF.

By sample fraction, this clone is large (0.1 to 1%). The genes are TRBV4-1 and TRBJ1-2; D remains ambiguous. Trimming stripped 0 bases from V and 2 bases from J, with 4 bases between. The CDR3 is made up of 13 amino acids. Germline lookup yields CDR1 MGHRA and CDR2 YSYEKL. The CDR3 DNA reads TGCGCCAGCAGCCAAGATCAGAACTATGGCTACACCTTC. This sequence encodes CASSQDQNYGYTF.

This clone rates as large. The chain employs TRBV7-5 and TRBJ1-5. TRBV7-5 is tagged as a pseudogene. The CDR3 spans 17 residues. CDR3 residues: CVRSRSPAVQSNQPQHF. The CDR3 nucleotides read TGTGTCAGAAGCCGCAGCCCAGCGGTTCAAAGCAATCAGCCCCAGCATTTT.

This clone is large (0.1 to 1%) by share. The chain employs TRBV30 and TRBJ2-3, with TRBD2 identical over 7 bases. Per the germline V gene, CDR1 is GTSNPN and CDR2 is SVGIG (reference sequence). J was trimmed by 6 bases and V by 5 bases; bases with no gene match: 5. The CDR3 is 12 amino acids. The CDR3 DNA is TGTGCCTGGGGGGAGGGGATTGATACGCAGTATTTT. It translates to CAWGEGIDTQYF.

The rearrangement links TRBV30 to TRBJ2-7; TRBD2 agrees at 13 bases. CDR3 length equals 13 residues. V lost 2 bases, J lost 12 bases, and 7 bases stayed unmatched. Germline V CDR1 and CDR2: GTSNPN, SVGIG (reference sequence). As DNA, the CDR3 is TGTGCCTGGAGTCAACTAGCGGGAGGGGAGGTGTACTTC. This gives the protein CAWSQLAGGEVYF.

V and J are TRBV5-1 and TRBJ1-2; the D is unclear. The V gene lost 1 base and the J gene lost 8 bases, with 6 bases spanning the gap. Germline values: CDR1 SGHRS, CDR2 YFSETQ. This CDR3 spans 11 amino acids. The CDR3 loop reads CASSLQGGYTF. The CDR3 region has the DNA TGCGCCAGCAGCTTGCAAGGGGGCTACACCTTC.

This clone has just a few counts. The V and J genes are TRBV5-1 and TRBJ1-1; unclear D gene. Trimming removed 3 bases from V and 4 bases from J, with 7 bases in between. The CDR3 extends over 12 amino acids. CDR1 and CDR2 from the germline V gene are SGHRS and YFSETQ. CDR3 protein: CASSYYGTEAFF. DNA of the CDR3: TGCGCCAGCAGCTACTATGGCACTGAAGCTTTCTTT.

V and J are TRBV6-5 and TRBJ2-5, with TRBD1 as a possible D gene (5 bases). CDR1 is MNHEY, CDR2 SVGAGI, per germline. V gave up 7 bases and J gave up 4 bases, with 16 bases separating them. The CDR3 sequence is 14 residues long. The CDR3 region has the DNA TGTGCCAGCACCAACCAGGGTTTTGGAGAGACCCAGTACTTC. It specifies CASTNQGFGETQYF.

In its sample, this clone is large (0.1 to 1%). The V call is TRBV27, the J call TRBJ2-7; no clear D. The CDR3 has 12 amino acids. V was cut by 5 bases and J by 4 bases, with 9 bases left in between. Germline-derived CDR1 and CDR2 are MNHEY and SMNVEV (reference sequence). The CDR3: CASSNPGYEQYF. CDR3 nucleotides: TGTGCCAGCAGTAATCCCGGTTACGAGCAGTACTTC.

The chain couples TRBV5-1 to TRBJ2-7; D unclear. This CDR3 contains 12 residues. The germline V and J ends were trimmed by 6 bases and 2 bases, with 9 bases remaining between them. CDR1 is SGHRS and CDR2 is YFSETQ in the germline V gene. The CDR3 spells CASKNGPYEQYF. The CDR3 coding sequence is TGCGCCAGCAAGAACGGCCCCTACGAGCAGTACTTC. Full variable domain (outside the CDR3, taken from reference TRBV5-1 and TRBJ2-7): KAGVTQTPRYLIKTRGQQVTLSCSPISGHRSVSWYQQTPGQGLQFLFEYFSETQRNKGNFPGRFSGRQFSNSRSEMNVSTLELGDSALYLCASKNGPYEQYFGPGTRLTVT.